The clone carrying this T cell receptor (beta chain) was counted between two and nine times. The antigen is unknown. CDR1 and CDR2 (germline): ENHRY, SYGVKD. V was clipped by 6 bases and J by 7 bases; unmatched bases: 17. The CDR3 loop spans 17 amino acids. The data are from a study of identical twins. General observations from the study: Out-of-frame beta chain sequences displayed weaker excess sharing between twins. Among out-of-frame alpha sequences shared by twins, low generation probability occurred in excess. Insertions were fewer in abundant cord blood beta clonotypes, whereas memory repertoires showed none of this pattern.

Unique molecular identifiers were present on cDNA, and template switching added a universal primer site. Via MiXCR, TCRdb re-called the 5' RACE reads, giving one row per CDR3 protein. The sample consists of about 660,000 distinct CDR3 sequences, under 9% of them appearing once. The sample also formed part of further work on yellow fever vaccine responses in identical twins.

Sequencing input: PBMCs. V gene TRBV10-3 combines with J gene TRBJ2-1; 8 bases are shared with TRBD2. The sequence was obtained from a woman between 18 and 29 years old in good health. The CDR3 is CAISDPPGGRVGNEQFF. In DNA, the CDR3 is TGTGCCATCAGCGACCCACCGGGGGGGAGGGTAGGGAATGAGCAGTTCTTC.